This record covers a single TCR beta chain. It was with random hexamers that roughly 0.5 to 1 ug RNA was reverse transcribed. One entry per CDR3 protein results from TCRdb running MiXCR on the immunoSEQ multiplex PCR reads. Among 150,000 to 180,000 distinct CDR3 sequences listed, roughly 94% were seen once. This record belongs to a study of CD8 T cells in Susac syndrome. The specimen was CD8+ T cells from PBMCs. The source of this sequence is a human donor with multiple sclerosis.

The CDR3 nucleotides are TGTGCCAGCAGGGCGGGCGGTGGTAATGAAAAACTGTTTTTT. Residues: CASRAGGGNEKLFF. The V gene is TRBV7-9, the J gene TRBJ1-4; D call uncertain. The V and J ends lost 6 bases and 4 bases respectively, with 12 bases between them. Germline V gene lookup returns CDR1 SEHNR and CDR2 FQNEAQ (reference sequence). The CDR3 contains 14 residues.